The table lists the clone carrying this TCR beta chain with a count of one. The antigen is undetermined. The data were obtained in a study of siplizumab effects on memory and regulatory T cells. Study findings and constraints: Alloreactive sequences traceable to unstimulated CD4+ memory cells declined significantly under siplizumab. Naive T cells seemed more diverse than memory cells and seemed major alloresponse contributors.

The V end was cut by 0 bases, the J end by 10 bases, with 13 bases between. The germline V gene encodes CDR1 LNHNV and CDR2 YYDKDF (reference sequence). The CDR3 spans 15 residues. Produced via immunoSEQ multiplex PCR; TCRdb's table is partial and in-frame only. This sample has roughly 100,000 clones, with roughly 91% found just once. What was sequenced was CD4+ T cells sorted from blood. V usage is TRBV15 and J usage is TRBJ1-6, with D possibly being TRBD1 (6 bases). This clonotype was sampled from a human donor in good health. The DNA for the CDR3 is TGTGCCACCAGCAGAGATCCGCAGGGGCTCTCACCCCTCCACTTT. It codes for CATSRDPQGLSPLHF.